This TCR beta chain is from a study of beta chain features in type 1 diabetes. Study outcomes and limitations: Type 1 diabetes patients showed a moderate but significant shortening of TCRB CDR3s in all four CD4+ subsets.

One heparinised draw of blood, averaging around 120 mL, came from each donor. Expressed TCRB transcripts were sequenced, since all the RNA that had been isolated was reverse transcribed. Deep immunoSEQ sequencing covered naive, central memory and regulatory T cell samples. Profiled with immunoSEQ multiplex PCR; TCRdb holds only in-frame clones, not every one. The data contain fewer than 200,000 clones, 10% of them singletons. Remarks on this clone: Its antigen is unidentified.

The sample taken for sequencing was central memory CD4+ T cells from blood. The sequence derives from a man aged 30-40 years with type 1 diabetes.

For the CDR3, the DNA is TGTGCCTCCGAGCGGGACGCCAGCACAGATACGCAGTATTTT. It translates to CASERDASTDTQYF. The gene calls are TRBV2 and TRBJ2-3, with 7 positions matching TRBD2. Trimming removed 11 bases from V and 0 bases from J; junction bases left unmatched: 8. CDR1 is SNHLY, CDR2 FYNNEI, per germline. The CDR3 loop spans 14 amino acids.